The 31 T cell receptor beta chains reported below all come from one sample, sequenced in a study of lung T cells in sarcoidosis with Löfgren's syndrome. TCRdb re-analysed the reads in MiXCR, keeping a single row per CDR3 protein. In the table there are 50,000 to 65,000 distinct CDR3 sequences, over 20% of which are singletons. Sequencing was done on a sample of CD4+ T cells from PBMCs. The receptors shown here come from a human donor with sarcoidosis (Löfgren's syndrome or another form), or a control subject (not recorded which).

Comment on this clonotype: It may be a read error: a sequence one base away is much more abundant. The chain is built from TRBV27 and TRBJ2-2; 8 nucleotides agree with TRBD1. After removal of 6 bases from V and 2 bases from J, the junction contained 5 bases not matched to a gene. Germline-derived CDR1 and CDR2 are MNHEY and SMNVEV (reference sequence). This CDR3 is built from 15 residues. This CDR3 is CASRDREVNTGELFF. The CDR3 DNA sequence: TGTGCCAGCAGGGACAGGGAGGTTAACACCGGGGAGCTGTTTTTT.

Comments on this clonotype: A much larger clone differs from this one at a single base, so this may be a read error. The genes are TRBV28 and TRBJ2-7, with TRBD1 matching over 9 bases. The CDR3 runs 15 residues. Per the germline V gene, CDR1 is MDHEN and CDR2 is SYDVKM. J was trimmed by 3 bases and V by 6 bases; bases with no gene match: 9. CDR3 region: CASSSPGTGSYEQYF. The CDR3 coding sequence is TGTGCCAGCAGCTCCCCGGGGACAGGGAGCTACGAGCAGTACTTC.

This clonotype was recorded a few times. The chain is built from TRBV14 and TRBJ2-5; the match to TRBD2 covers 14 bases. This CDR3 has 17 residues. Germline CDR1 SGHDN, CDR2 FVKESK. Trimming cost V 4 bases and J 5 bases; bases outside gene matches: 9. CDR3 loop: CASSRGTSGSSYETQYF. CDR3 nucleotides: TGTGCCAGCAGCCGCGGGACTAGCGGGAGTTCGTACGAGACCCAGTACTTC.

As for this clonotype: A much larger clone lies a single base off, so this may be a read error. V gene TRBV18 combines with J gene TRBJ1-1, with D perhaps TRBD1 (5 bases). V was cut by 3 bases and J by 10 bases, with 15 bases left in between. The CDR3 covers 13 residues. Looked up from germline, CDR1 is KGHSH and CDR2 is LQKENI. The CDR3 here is CASSPGGTGGAFF. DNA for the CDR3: TGTGCCAGCTCACCCGGGGGGACCGGTGGAGCTTTCTTT.

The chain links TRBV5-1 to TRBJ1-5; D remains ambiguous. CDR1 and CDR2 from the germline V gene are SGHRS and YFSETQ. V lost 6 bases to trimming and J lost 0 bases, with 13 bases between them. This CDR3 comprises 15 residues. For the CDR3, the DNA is TGCGCCAGCAATTTACAACCGTATAGCAATCAGCCCCAGCATTTT. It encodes CASNLQPYSNQPQHF.

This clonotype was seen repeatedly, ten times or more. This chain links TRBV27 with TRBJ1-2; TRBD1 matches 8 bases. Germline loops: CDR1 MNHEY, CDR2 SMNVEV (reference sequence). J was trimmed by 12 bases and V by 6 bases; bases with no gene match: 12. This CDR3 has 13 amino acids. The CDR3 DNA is TGTGCCAGCAGCAACACAGGACAGGGTGAACACACCTTC. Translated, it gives CASSNTGQGEHTF.

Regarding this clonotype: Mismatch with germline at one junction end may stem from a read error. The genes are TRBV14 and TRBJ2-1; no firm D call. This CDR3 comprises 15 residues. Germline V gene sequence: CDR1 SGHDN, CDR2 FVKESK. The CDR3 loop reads CASSQVSGIYDEQFF. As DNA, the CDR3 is TGTGCCAGCAGCCAAGTCTCGGGTATCTACGATGAGCAGTTCTTC.

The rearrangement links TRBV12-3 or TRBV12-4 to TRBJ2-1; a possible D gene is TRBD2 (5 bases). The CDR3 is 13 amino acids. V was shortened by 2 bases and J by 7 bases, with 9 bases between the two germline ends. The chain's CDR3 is CASSLNTGNEQFF. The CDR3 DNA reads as TGTGCCAGCAGTTTAAACACGGGGAATGAGCAGTTCTTC.

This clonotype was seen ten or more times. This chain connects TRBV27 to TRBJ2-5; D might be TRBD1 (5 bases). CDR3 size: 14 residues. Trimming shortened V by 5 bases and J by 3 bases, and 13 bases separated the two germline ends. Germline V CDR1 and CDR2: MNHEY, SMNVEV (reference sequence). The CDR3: CASSDYSREETQYF. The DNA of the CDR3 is TGTGCCAGCAGTGATTACTCCAGGGAAGAGACCCAGTACTTC.

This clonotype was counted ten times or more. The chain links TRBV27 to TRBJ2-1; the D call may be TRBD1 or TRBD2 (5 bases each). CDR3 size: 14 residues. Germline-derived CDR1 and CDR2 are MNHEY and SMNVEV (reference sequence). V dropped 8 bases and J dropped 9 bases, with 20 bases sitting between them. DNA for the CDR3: TGTGCCAGCGTCGGGGCCACACGTGGGGGTGAGCAGTTCTTC. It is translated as CASVGATRGGEQFF.

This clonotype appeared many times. DNA for the CDR3: TGTGCCAGTATCCCGGGCCGGACAGAATACAATGAGCAGTTCTTC. Its translation: CASIPGRTEYNEQFF. The chain uses TRBV6-1 and TRBJ2-1; possible D gene TRBD1, 6 bases. Trimming left V 9 bases short and J 4 bases short, with 19 bases between. CDR3 length: 15 residues. Germline loops: CDR1 MNHNS, CDR2 SASEGT.

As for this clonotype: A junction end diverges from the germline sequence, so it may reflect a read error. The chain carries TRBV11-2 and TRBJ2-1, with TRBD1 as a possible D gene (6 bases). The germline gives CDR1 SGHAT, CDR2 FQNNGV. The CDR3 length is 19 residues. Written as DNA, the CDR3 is TGTGCCGGCAGCTTAGATACGAGAGGGGCAGGGGCTATTAGCAATGAGCAGTTCTTC. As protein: CAGSLDTRGAGAISNEQFF.

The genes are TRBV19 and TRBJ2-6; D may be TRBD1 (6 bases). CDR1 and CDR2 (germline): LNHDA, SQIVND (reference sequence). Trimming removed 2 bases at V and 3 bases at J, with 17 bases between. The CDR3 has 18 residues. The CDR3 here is CASSISATGAGGANVLTF. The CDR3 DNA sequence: TGTGCCAGTAGTATAAGCGCGACAGGCGCAGGTGGGGCCAACGTCCTGACTTTC. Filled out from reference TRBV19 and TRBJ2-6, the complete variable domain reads DGGITQSPKYLFRKEGQNVTLSCEQNLNHDAMYWYRQDPGQGLRLIYYSQIVNDFQKGDIAEGYSVSREKKESFPLTVTSAQKNPTAFYLCASSISATGAGGANVLTFGAGSRLTVL.

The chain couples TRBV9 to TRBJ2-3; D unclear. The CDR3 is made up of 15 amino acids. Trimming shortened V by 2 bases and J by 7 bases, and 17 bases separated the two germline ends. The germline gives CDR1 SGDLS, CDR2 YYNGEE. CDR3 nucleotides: TGTGCCAGCAGCGTTCGTACTGAACAAGCGAATACGCAGTATTTT. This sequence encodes CASSVRTEQANTQYF.

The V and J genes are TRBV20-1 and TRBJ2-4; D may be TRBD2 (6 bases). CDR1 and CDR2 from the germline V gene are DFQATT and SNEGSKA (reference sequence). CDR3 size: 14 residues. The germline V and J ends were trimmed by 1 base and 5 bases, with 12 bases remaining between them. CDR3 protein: CSARGRGGENIQYF. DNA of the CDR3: TGCAGTGCTAGAGGAAGGGGCGGGGAAAACATTCAGTACTTC.

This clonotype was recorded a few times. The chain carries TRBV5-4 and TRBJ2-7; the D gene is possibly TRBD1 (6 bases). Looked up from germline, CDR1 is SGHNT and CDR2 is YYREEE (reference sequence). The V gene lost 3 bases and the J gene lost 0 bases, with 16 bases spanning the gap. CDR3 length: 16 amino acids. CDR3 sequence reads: CASSSVNRDTSYEQYF. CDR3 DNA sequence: TGTGCCAGCAGCTCCGTGAACAGGGATACCTCCTACGAGCAGTACTTC.

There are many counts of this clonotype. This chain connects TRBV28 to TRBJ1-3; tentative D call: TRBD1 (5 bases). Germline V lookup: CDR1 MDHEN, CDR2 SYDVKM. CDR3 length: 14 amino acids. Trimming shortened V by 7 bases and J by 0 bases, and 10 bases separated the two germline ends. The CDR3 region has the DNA TGTGCCAGCACCCCAGGGTCCTCTGGAAACACCATATATTTT. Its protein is CASTPGSSGNTIYF.

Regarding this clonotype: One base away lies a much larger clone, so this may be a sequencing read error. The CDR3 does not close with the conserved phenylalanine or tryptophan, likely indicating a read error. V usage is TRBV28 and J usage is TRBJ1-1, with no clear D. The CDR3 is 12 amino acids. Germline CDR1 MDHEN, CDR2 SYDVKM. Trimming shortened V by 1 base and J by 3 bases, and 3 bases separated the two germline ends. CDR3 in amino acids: CASSLLHTEAFL. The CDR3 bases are TGTGCCAGCAGTTTATTGCACACTGAAGCTTTCCTT.

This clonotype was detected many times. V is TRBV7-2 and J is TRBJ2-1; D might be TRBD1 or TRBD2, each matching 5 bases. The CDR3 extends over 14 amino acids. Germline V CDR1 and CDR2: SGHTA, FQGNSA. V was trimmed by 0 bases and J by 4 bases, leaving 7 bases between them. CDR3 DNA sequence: TGTGCCAGCAGCTTAGCGGGGACGTACAATGAGCAGTTCTTC. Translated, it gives CASSLAGTYNEQFF.

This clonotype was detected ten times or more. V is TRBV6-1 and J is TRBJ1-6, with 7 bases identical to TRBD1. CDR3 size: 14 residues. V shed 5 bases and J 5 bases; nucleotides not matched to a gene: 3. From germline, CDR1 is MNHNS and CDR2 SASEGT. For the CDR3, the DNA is TGTGCCAGCAGTCGCACAGGGGATAATTCACCCCTCCACTTT. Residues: CASSRTGDNSPLHF.

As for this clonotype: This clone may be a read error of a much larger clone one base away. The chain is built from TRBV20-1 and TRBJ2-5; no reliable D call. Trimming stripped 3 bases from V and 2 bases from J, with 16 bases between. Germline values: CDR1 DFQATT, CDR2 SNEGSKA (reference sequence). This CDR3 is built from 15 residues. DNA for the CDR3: TGCAGTGCTAGTTCGTTCGAACAAAAACAAGAGACCCAGTACTTC. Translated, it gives CSASSFEQKQETQYF.

The CDR3 loop is CASSLGNDRQETQYF. The CDR3 nucleotides read TGTGCCAGCAGCTTGGGCAATGACCGGCAAGAGACCCAGTACTTC. V gene TRBV5-8 combines with J gene TRBJ2-5; D ambiguous. The ends were cut back, 0 bases at V and 2 bases at J, with 11 bases in the middle. The CDR3 is made up of 15 amino acids. Germline V gene sequence: CDR1 SGHTS, CDR2 YDEGEE.

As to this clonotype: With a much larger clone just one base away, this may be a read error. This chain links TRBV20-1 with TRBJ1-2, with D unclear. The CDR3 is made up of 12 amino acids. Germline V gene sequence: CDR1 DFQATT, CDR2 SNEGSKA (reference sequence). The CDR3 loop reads CSARSLNYGYAF. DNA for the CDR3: TGCAGTGCTAGATCCTTGAACTATGGCTACGCCTTC.

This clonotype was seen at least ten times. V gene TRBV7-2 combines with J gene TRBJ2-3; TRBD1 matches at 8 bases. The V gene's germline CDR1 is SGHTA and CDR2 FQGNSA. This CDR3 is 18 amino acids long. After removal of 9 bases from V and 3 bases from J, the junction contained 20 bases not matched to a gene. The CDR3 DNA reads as TGTGCCAGTAACCCCGGAGACAGGGGCGGCGGGTTTACAGATACGCAGTATTTT. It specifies CASNPGDRGGGFTDTQYF.

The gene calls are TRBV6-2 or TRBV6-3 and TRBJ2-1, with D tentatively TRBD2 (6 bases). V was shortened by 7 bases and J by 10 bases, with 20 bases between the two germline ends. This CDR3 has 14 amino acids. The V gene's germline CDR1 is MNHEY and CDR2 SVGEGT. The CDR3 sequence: CASTGPGTAREQFF. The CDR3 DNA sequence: TGTGCCAGCACCGGACCCGGGACTGCTCGGGAGCAGTTCTTC.

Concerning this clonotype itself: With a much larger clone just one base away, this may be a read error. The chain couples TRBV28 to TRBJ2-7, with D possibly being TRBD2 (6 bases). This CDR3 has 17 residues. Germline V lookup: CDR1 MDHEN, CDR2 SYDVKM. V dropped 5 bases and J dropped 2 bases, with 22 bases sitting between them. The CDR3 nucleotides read TGTGCCAGCAGTGCATACCATCCCGGGACTTACACCTACGAGCAGTACTTC. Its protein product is CASSAYHPGTYTYEQYF.

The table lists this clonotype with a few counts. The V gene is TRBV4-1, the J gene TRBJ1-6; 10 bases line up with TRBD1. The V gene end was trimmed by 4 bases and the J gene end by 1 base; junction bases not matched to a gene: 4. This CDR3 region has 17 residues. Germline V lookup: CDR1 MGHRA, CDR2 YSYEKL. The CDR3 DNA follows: TGCGCCAGCAGCCGAGGGACAGGGGATTCCTATAATTCACCCCTCCACTTT. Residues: CASSRGTGDSYNSPLHF.

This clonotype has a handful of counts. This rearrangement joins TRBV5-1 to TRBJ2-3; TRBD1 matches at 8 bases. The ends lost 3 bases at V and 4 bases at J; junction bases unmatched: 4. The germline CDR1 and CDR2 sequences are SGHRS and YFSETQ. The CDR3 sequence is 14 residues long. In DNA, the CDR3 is TGCGCCAGCAGCTCGACAGGGGCCCCAGATACGCAGTATTTT. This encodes CASSSTGAPDTQYF. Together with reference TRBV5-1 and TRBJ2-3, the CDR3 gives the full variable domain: KAGVTQTPRYLIKTRGQQVTLSCSPISGHRSVSWYQQTPGQGLQFLFEYFSETQRNKGNFPGRFSGRQFSNSRSEMNVSTLELGDSALYLCASSSTGAPDTQYFGPGTRLTVL.

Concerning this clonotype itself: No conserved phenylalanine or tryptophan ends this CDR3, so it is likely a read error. The CDR3 nucleotides read TGTGCCAGTAGTCTCCGGTGGGCCCCGACTAACTACGAGCAGTACCTC. Protein sequence: CASSLRWAPTNYEQYL. The V call is TRBV19, the J call TRBJ2-7; D is possibly TRBD2 (5 bases). This CDR3 contains 16 residues. Trimming cost V 5 bases and J 3 bases, with 20 bases left between them. Germline CDR1 is LNHDA and CDR2 is SQIVND (reference sequence).

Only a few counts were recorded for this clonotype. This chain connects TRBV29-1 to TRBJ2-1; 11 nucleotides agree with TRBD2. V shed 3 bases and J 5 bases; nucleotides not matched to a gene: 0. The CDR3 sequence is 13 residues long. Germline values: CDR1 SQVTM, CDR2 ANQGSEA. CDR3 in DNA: TGCAGCGTTGAGACTAGCGGGGACAATGAGCAGTTCTTC. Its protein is CSVETSGDNEQFF.

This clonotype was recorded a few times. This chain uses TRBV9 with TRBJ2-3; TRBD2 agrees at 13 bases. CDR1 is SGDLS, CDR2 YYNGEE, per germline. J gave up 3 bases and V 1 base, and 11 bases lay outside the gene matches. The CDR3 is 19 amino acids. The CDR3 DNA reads TGTGCCAGCAGCGTAACGGAAGGACTAGCGGGAGTACGAACAGATACGCAGTATTTT. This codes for CASSVTEGLAGVRTDTQYF.